A selection of T cell receptor beta chains follows, all from one sample in a study of cytomegalovirus exposure and HLA in healthy donors. Data came from immunoSEQ multiplex PCR; TCRdb stores just in-frame clones and leaves some out. In the table there are roughly 280,000 clones, about 86% of which are singletons. Sequencing was carried out using PBMCs. The receptors derive from a woman between 18 and 29 years old in good health and CMV-seronegative. Each CDR3 is given with its conserved first and last residue. D genes are given only for firm matches. Size is stated for part of the rows, as once, few or many counts, or as a class when the clone is expanded.

clone_size j_call d_call v_call cdr3_aa cdr3_nt
- TRBJ1-4 - TRBV28 CASSLWGRGTEKLFF TGTGCCAGCAGTTTATGGGGCAGGGGCACGGAAAAACTGTTTTTT
- TRBJ1-4 TRBD1 TRBV19 CAATSGTGNEKLFF TGTGCCGCCACTTCCGGGACAGGGAATGAAAAACTGTTTTTT
- TRBJ2-1 TRBD2 TRBV9 CASSGLGGGSNEQFF TGTGCCAGCAGCGGACTTGGCGGGGGAAGCAATGAGCAGTTCTTC
- TRBJ1-2 - TRBV4-1 CASSQDGGLSVEGYTF TGCGCCAGCAGCCAAGATGGGGGCCTATCAGTGGAGGGCTACACCTTC
once TRBJ1-3 - TRBV18 CASSPPQGSGNTIYF TGTGCCAGCTCACCACCCCAGGGCTCGGGAAACACCATATATTTT
- TRBJ2-2 - TRBV11-2 CASSLFSLNTGELFF TGTGCCAGCAGCTTATTTTCACTTAACACCGGGGAGCTGTTTTTT
- TRBJ2-1 - TRBV6-4 CASSDPEKTGNNEQFF TGTGCCAGCAGTGACCCGGAGAAAACAGGGAACAATGAGCAGTTCTTC
- TRBJ1-5 - TRBV4-3 CASSQEHSNQPQHF TGCGCCAGCAGCCAAGAACATAGCAATCAGCCCCAGCATTTT
- TRBJ2-1 TRBD2 TRBV7-8 CASSFGLAGALYNEQFF TGTGCCAGCAGCTTCGGACTAGCGGGGGCCCTCTACAATGAGCAGTTCTTC
- TRBJ2-7 - TRBV27 CASSTGYEQYF TGTGCCAGCAGCACAGGTTACGAGCAGTACTTC
- TRBJ2-5 TRBD1 TRBV9 CASSSTGGLKTQYF TGTGCCAGCAGCTCTACAGGGGGATTAAAGACCCAGTACTTC
- TRBJ2-3 TRBD2 TRBV4-3 CASSLEGLAGRYADTQYF TGCGCCAGCAGCCTAGAGGGACTAGCGGGGAGATATGCAGATACGCAGTATTTT
- TRBJ2-7 - TRBV4-1 CASSQESERSFPYEQYF TGCGCCAGCAGCCAAGAAAGCGAACGGTCTTTTCCCTACGAGCAGTACTTC
- TRBJ1-2 - TRBV19 CASSEDFNYGYTF TGTGCCAGTAGTGAGGATTTTAACTATGGCTACACCTTC
- TRBJ1-1 TRBD1 TRBV29-1 CSVGTAMNTEAFF TGCAGCGTGGGGACAGCCATGAACACTGAAGCTTTCTTT
- TRBJ2-5 - TRBV11-2 CASSLGLGPWTQYF TGTGCCAGCAGCTTAGGACTAGGGCCATGGACCCAGTACTTC
- TRBJ2-7 - TRBV5-1 CASSFVRQGFLDEQYF TGCGCCAGCAGCTTCGTGAGGCAGGGGTTTTTGGACGAGCAGTACTTC
- TRBJ1-3 - TRBV30 CASSRGRGVSGNTIYF TGTGCCTCTAGCAGGGGCAGGGGTGTCTCTGGAAACACCATATATTTT
- TRBJ2-1 TRBD2 TRBV5-4 CASSRGLAENNEQFF TGTGCCAGCAGCCGTGGACTAGCGGAGAACAATGAGCAGTTCTTC
- TRBJ1-1 - TRBV4-2 CASSQGGRAEAFF TGTGCCAGCAGCCAAGGGGGGAGGGCTGAAGCTTTCTTT
- TRBJ2-2 - TRBV30 CAWVFTNTGELFF TGTGCCTGGGTCTTCACTAACACCGGGGAGCTGTTTTTT
- TRBJ2-2 TRBD1 TRBV19 CASSIGQGDTGELFF TGTGCCAGTAGTATCGGACAGGGCGACACCGGGGAGCTGTTTTTT
- TRBJ2-3 - TRBV10-1 CASSSNRDNTDTQYF TGCGCCAGCAGTTCCAACCGGGACAACACAGATACGCAGTATTTT
- TRBJ1-4 - TRBV27 CASSFYATNEKLFF TGTGCCAGCAGTTTTTATGCAACTAATGAAAAACTGTTTTTT
- TRBJ2-2 TRBD1 TRBV11-2 CASSLLPGTGANTGELFF TGTGCCAGCAGCTTACTGCCAGGGACAGGAGCGAACACCGGGGAGCTGTTTTTT
once TRBJ1-5 - TRBV7-2 CASSRAGEGQPQHF TGTGCCAGCAGCCGTGCAGGGGAGGGTCAGCCCCAGCATTTT
- TRBJ1-1 - TRBV9 CASSVENRVSENTEAFF TGTGCCAGCAGCGTAGAGAACAGGGTAAGCGAGAACACTGAAGCTTTCTTT
- TRBJ1-2 - TRBV5-6 CASSFGQPYGYTF TGTGCCAGCAGCTTCGGACAGCCGTATGGCTACACCTTC
- TRBJ2-7 - TRBV4-3 CASSQVLGQRYEQYF TGCGCCAGCAGCCAAGTTCTTGGACAGCGCTACGAGCAGTACTTC
- TRBJ2-7 - TRBV27 CASSWALSSYEQYF TGTGCCAGCAGCTGGGCCTTGAGCTCCTACGAGCAGTACTTC
- TRBJ1-5 TRBD1 TRBV30 CAWSGTGSNQPQHF TGTGCCTGGAGTGGGACAGGTAGCAATCAGCCCCAGCATTTT
few TRBJ1-5 TRBD1 TRBV7-9 CASSLTGQGGGQPQHF TGTGCCAGCAGCCTCACCGGACAGGGTGGAGGACAGCCCCAGCATTTT
- TRBJ1-2 - TRBV5-1 CASSTGTYPRSYGYTF TGCGCCAGTTCTACAGGGACATATCCTCGGAGCTATGGCTACACCTTC
- TRBJ1-4 TRBD1 TRBV5-6 CASSPDRDEKLFF TGTGCCAGCAGCCCTGACAGGGATGAAAAACTGTTTTTT
once TRBJ2-7 - TRBV30 CAWSVLFYEQYF TGTGCCTGGAGTGTACTGTTTTACGAGCAGTACTTC
- TRBJ1-5 - TRBV28 CASSSGQGLNQPQHF TGTGCCAGTAGCTCGGGGCAGGGACTCAATCAGCCCCAGCATTTT
- TRBJ2-3 TRBD2 TRBV6-5 CASSYEASGGEDTQYF TGTGCCAGCAGTTACGAGGCTAGCGGGGGGGAAGATACGCAGTATTTT
- TRBJ2-3 - TRBV14 CASSPTRPSSFTDTQYF TGTGCCAGCAGCCCTACCCGTCCTAGCAGCTTCACAGATACGCAGTATTTT
- TRBJ2-7 TRBD2 TRBV14 CASSQDLSGSSYEQYF TGTGCCAGCAGCCAAGATTTGAGCGGGAGCTCCTACGAGCAGTACTTC
- TRBJ1-5 - TRBV19 CASAVAPRDQPQHF TGTGCCAGTGCAGTAGCCCCCAGGGATCAGCCCCAGCATTTT
few TRBJ1-5 - TRBV30 CAWSRGNQPQHF TGTGCCTGGAGTAGAGGGAATCAGCCCCAGCATTTT
- TRBJ2-5 - TRBV4-1 CASSPGRGVQETQYF TGCGCCAGCAGCCCGGGCAGGGGTGTACAAGAGACCCAGTACTTC
- TRBJ2-2 - TRBV7-2 CASSVGWELFF TGTGCCAGCAGCGTCGGGTGGGAGCTGTTTTTT
few TRBJ2-2 - TRBV25-1 CASSAGGGTGELFF TGTGCCAGCAGCGCTGGGGGCGGCACCGGGGAGCTGTTTTTT
- TRBJ2-5 - TRBV7-9 CASSGGRAGYQETQYF TGTGCCAGCAGCGGAGGTAGGGCGGGGTACCAAGAGACCCAGTACTTC
- TRBJ2-2 - TRBV7-7 CASSADRITGELFF TGTGCTAGCAGCGCCGACAGGATCACCGGGGAGCTGTTTTTT
- TRBJ2-7 TRBD2 TRBV9 CASSVQAGPPYEQYF TGTGCCAGCAGCGTACAAGCGGGGCCTCCCTACGAGCAGTACTTC
- TRBJ1-2 - TRBV7-2 CASSLVTGRDANYGYTF TGTGCCAGCAGCTTAGTCACAGGGAGGGATGCTAACTATGGCTACACCTTC
- TRBJ2-5 TRBD2 TRBV4-1 CASSPWTGGETQYF TGCGCCAGCAGCCCCTGGACGGGGGGGGAGACCCAGTACTTC
- TRBJ1-1 TRBD1 TRBV9 CASSVSPTGGIAMNTEAFF TGTGCCAGCAGCGTCTCCCCGACAGGGGGCATCGCGATGAACACTGAAGCTTTCTTT
- TRBJ1-6 TRBD1 TRBV28 CASSAGQDNSPLHF TGTGCCAGCAGTGCGGGACAGGATAATTCACCCCTCCACTTT
- TRBJ2-1 - TRBV27 CASSFLRDNYNEQFF TGTGCCAGCAGTTTCCTACGGGACAATTACAATGAGCAGTTCTTC
- TRBJ2-7 TRBD2 TRBV27 CASTREGSVGSEQYF TGTGCCAGCACGCGGGAGGGGAGCGTGGGGAGCGAGCAGTACTTC
- TRBJ2-7 TRBD2 TRBV5-1 CASSPGTSGGLDEQYF TGCGCCAGCAGCCCCGGGACTAGCGGGGGCCTTGACGAGCAGTACTTC
- TRBJ2-3 TRBD2 TRBV5-4 CASSPGLAGGLDTQYF TGTGCCAGCAGCCCTGGACTAGCGGGAGGGCTAGATACGCAGTATTTT